Below, 9 T cell receptor beta chains from the same sample are listed, as sequenced in a study of CD8 T cells in Susac syndrome. RNA totalling roughly 0.5 to 1 ug underwent reverse transcription with random hexamers. Via MiXCR, TCRdb re-called the immunoSEQ multiplex PCR reads, giving one row per CDR3 protein. Among about 82,000 distinct CDR3 sequences listed, roughly 96% were seen once. What was sequenced was CD8+ T cells from PBMCs. These receptors all stem from a human donor with Susac syndrome.

This chain joins TRBV20-1 and TRBJ2-7, with TRBD2 matching 8 bases. Germline CDR1 reads DFQATT; CDR2 reads SNEGSKA (reference sequence). The V and J ends lost 7 bases and 0 bases, in that order; junction bases with no gene match: 5. The CDR3 runs to 13 residues. The chain's CDR3 is CSGGGGTSYEQYF. CDR3 sequence (DNA): TGCAGTGGCGGCGGGGGGACCTCCTACGAGCAGTACTTC.

Only one count was recorded for this clonotype. V gene TRBV9 combines with J gene TRBJ2-1, with 7 nucleotides matching TRBD1. V gave up 4 bases and J gave up 0 bases; unmatched junction bases: 7. Germline V gives CDR1 SGDLS, CDR2 YYNGEE. This CDR3 is 16 amino acids long. This CDR3 reads CASSPRQGSSYNEQFF. The CDR3 coding sequence is TGTGCCAGCAGCCCAAGACAGGGCAGCTCCTACAATGAGCAGTTCTTC.

V gene TRBV9 combines with J gene TRBJ1-6; D remains unclear. V lost 0 bases to trimming and J lost 1 base, with 11 bases between them. The V gene's germline CDR1 is SGDLS and CDR2 YYNGEE. The length of the CDR3 is 17 residues. For the CDR3, the DNA is TGTGCCAGCAGCGTAGCCGAGGGTTTGTCCTATAATTCACCCCTCCACTTT. Its protein is CASSVAEGLSYNSPLHF.

The chain employs TRBV15 and TRBJ1-4, with D possibly matching TRBD1 (5 bases). V lost 0 bases and J 8 bases, leaving 7 bases between the germline ends. CDR3 length: 13 amino acids. The germline CDR1 and CDR2 sequences are LNHNV and YYDKDF (reference sequence). CDR3 coding DNA: TGTGCCACCAGCAGAGAAACAGGAGAAAAACTGTTTTTT. Protein product: CATSRETGEKLFF.

V usage is TRBV2 and J usage is TRBJ2-5; D is perhaps TRBD1 (7 bases). This CDR3 region has 15 residues. Deletions cut 11 bases from V and 2 bases from J, with 21 bases between. CDR1 is SNHLY and CDR2 is FYNNEI in the germline V gene. This CDR3 is CADQLTGDRQETQYF. Written as DNA, the CDR3 is TGTGCCGATCAACTGACGGGGGACAGACAAGAGACCCAGTACTTC.

The chain couples TRBV20-1 to TRBJ1-3; D not certain. Looked up from germline, CDR1 is DFQATT and CDR2 is SNEGSKA (reference sequence). Trimming removed 7 bases at V and 0 bases at J, with 7 bases between. The CDR3 runs 12 residues. CDR3 in DNA: TGCAGTGTGACTATCTCTGGAAACACCATATATTTT. Amino acid sequence: CSVTISGNTIYF.

This clonotype was detected once. The gene calls are TRBV5-1 and TRBJ2-3; D is unclear. Germline-derived CDR1 and CDR2 are SGHRS and YFSETQ. V gave up 4 bases and J gave up 0 bases, with 15 bases separating them. The CDR3 extends over 16 amino acids. The CDR3, as DNA: TGCGCCAGCAGCCAAGAAACCGGGCTGAGCACAGATACGCAGTATTTT. Translating it yields CASSQETGLSTDTQYF.

This clonotype was observed a handful of times. The gene calls are TRBV2 and TRBJ2-7, with unresolved D. From germline, CDR1 is SNHLY and CDR2 FYNNEI. This CDR3 has 10 residues. V dropped 4 bases and J dropped 4 bases, with 2 bases sitting between them. CDR3 residues: CASSGYEQYF. The DNA for the CDR3 is TGTGCCAGCAGTGGGTACGAGCAGTACTTC.

The rearrangement uses TRBV6-6 and TRBJ2-7; 7 nucleotides line up with TRBD1. Germline V gives CDR1 MNHNY, CDR2 SVGAGI (reference sequence). The V and J ends lost 11 bases and 2 bases, in that order; junction bases with no gene match: 9. The CDR3 is 13 amino acids. CDR3 sequence reads: CAARDSRTYEQYF. CDR3 coding DNA: TGTGCCGCCCGGGACAGTCGGACCTACGAGCAGTACTTC.